The 27 T cell receptor beta chains below come from one sample, sequenced in a study of graft-versus-host responses after intestinal transplantation. Sequenced by immunoSEQ multiplex PCR; TCRdb stores in-frame clones only, minus some. The sample has some 24,000 clones; just under 40% are singletons. The material was alloreactive CD4+ T cells from a mixed lymphocyte reaction culture, obtained before intestinal transplant. Specified subset: CFSE-low proliferating T cells sorted from roughly six-day pre-transplant mixed lymphocyte reaction (GvH or HvG direction). The receptors originated from a human patient who received an intestinal transplant.

The V gene is TRBV5-8, the J gene TRBJ2-1, with D possibly TRBD1 on 5 matching bases. Between the trimmed V and J ends, which lost 0 bases and 2 bases, there was a span of 21 bases. This CDR3 spans 19 amino acids. CDR1 SGHTS and CDR2 YDEGEE come from the germline V gene. The CDR3 coding sequence is TGTGCCAGCAGCTTGGGCTCCGGACCGCGCAGGGTAACCTACAATGAGCAGTTCTTC. Protein product: CASSLGSGPRRVTYNEQFF.

The chain joins TRBV28 to TRBJ1-1; no clear D. Germline V gives CDR1 MDHEN, CDR2 SYDVKM. Trimming stripped 7 bases from V and 8 bases from J, with 20 bases between. CDR3 size: 14 residues. The DNA of the CDR3 is TGTGCCAGCACCTCAGGAGGCCATGACGCGGAAGCTTTCTTT. It encodes CASTSGGHDAEAFF.

This clone was seen more than once but under ten times. The rearrangement links TRBV5-6 to TRBJ2-3; D is ambiguous. Germline CDR1 reads SGHDT; CDR2 reads YYEEEE. This CDR3 comprises 11 residues. The germline V and J ends were trimmed by 3 bases and 5 bases, with 4 bases remaining between them. CDR3 sequence (DNA): TGTGCCAGCAGCTATAGAGATACGCAGTATTTT. Amino acids: CASSYRDTQYF.

This clone showed up just a few times. This chain joins TRBV11-2 and TRBJ2-7; 7 nucleotides align to TRBD2. Looked up from germline, CDR1 is SGHAT and CDR2 is FQNNGV. The CDR3 is 16 amino acids. V shed 5 bases and J 3 bases; nucleotides not matched to a gene: 13. CDR3 sequence reads: CASSPFPGRPLYEQYF. Here the CDR3 DNA reads TGTGCCAGCAGCCCTTTTCCCGGGAGGCCACTCTACGAGCAGTACTTC.

This clone has a handful of counts. The chain links TRBV5-1 to TRBJ2-7, with D possibly TRBD2 on 6 matching bases. Germline V CDR1 and CDR2: SGHRS, YFSETQ. V lost 0 bases to trimming and J lost 0 bases, with 19 bases between them. The CDR3 has 18 amino acids. DNA for the CDR3: TGCGCCAGCAGCTTGGTCGTATTGGGCGGGGCAAGCTCCTACGAGCAGTACTTC. Its protein is CASSLVVLGGASSYEQYF.

This clone was seen only a few times. V and J are TRBV6-6 and TRBJ2-7, with TRBD2 matching 9 bases. Per germline, CDR1 MNHNY and CDR2 SVGAGI (reference sequence). The CDR3 loop spans 16 amino acids. J was trimmed by 0 bases and V by 0 bases; bases with no gene match: 3. The CDR3 DNA reads TGTGCCAGCAGTTACTCTTATAGCGGGAGCTCCTACGAGCAGTACTTC. Translated: CASSYSYSGSSYEQYF.

The J gene is TRBJ2-7, the V gene TRBV7-9; 10 nucleotides match TRBD1. Trimming at V came to 5 bases and at J to 7 bases, leaving 11 bases not matched to a gene. Germline CDR1 is SEHNR and CDR2 is FQNEAQ (reference sequence). The CDR3 has 15 residues. Here the CDR3 reads CASSPTGGESREQYF. The DNA of the CDR3 is TGTGCCAGCAGCCCGACAGGGGGCGAGTCAAGAGAGCAGTACTTC.

The V call is TRBV5-1, the J call TRBJ2-1; TRBD1 matches at 7 bases. Germline CDR1 reads SGHRS; CDR2 reads YFSETQ. The CDR3 is 15 residues long. The junction had 3 bases not matched to a gene; V was cut back by 3 bases and J by 0 bases. The CDR3 nucleotides read TGCGCCAGCAGCTACAGGGACAGCTCCTACAATGAGCAGTTCTTC. It encodes CASSYRDSSYNEQFF. Filled out from reference TRBV5-1 and TRBJ2-1, the complete variable domain reads KAGVTQTPRYLIKTRGQQVTLSCSPISGHRSVSWYQQTPGQGLQFLFEYFSETQRNKGNFPGRFSGRQFSNSRSEMNVSTLELGDSALYLCASSYRDSSYNEQFFGPGTRLTVL.

The chain combines TRBV6-5 with TRBJ1-2; 10 bases are shared with TRBD1. Germline V gives CDR1 MNHEY, CDR2 SVGAGI. The CDR3 length is 15 residues. V was pared by 4 bases and J by 3 bases, with 5 bases of the junction left unmatched. DNA for the CDR3: TGTGCCAGCAGTTCCCGGGACAGGGGTTACTATGGCTACACCTTC. As protein: CASSSRDRGYYGYTF.

The V call is TRBV30, the J call TRBJ2-7; the D gene is possibly TRBD2 (5 bases). V lost 0 bases and J lost 2, with 8 bases in between. The CDR3 is made up of 13 amino acids. Germline V gene data show CDR1 as GTSNPN and CDR2 as SVGIG (reference sequence). The CDR3 DNA sequence: TGTGCCTGGAGTGTAAGCGGAACCTACGAGCAGTACTTC. Amino acid sequence: CAWSVSGTYEQYF.

This sequence joins TRBV7-9 and TRBJ2-2; D gene uncertain. Trimming left V 0 bases short and J 3 bases short, with 8 bases between. Germline assignment: CDR1 SEHNR and CDR2 FQNEAQ (reference sequence). The CDR3 length is 15 residues. The CDR3 nucleotides are TGTGCCAGCAGCTTAGCAGTCTACGACACCGGGGAGCTGTTTTTT. Translating gives CASSLAVYDTGELFF.

This clone has a handful of counts. This chain joins TRBV7-3 and TRBJ1-1; D is undetermined. The V gene's germline CDR1 is SGHTA and CDR2 FQGTGA. V lost 1 base to trimming and J lost 4 bases, with 10 bases between them. The CDR3 has 14 amino acids. The CDR3: CASSLNPGGTEAFF. CDR3 DNA sequence: TGTGCCAGCAGCTTAAACCCGGGAGGCACTGAAGCTTTCTTT.

In this sample, this clone turned up a few times. The chain employs TRBV5-1 and TRBJ2-2, with 12 positions matching TRBD2. The germline CDR1 and CDR2 sequences are SGHRS and YFSETQ. This CDR3 region has 15 residues. The ends lost 4 bases at V and 5 bases at J; junction bases unmatched: 3. The CDR3 here is CASSIGLAGTGELFF. CDR3 in DNA: TGCGCCAGCAGCATTGGACTAGCGGGAACCGGGGAGCTGTTTTTT.

This clone was observed a few times. The rearrangement joins TRBV6-4 to TRBJ1-2; a weak D match, TRBD1 (5 bases). CDR1 is MRHNA, CDR2 SNTAGT, per germline. The V end was cut by 2 bases, the J end by 2 bases, with 12 bases between. There are 15 residues in the CDR3. As DNA, the CDR3 is TGTGCCAGCAGTGACAGGGGACGGGAGAACTATGGCTACACCTTC. Its protein is CASSDRGRENYGYTF.

The chain has TRBV6-1 and TRBJ1-3; D possibly corresponds to TRBD1 (6 bases). The CDR3 is made up of 14 amino acids. V was shortened by 6 bases and J by 2 bases, with 11 bases between the two germline ends. The germline gives CDR1 MNHNS, CDR2 SASEGT. CDR3 sequence: CASRTGTPGNTIYF. The CDR3, as DNA: TGTGCCAGCAGAACCGGGACACCTGGAAACACCATATATTTT.

This clone was seen more than once but under ten times. V is TRBV18 and J is TRBJ2-2; the D gene is possibly TRBD1 (6 bases). Trimming cost V 4 bases and J 5 bases, with 11 bases left between them. The germline CDR1 and CDR2 sequences are KGHSH and LQKENI. The CDR3 length is 14 residues. CDR3 nucleotides: TGTGCCAGCTCACAGGGGGAGTGGACCGGGGAGCTGTTTTTT. Translating gives CASSQGEWTGELFF.

V and J are TRBV5-1 and TRBJ2-7; the match to TRBD2 covers 10 bases. Trimming cost V 2 bases and J 7 bases; bases outside gene matches: 9. Germline V gene data show CDR1 as SGHRS and CDR2 as YFSETQ. The CDR3 is 15 residues long. The CDR3 reads CASSLGAGGRGEQYF. The CDR3 nucleotides read TGCGCCAGCAGCTTAGGAGCGGGAGGGCGGGGAGAGCAGTACTTC.

A few counts support this clone. The rearrangement links TRBV30 to TRBJ1-1, with D possibly being TRBD1 (5 bases). V lost 1 base, J lost 1 base, and 19 bases lay in between. Germline V gene data show CDR1 as GTSNPN and CDR2 as SVGIG (reference sequence). This CDR3 has 17 amino acids. As DNA, the CDR3 is TGTGCCTGGAGTGGACTCTTTAGATGGGGGGAGAACACTGAAGCTTTCTTT. It translates to CAWSGLFRWGENTEAFF.

This clone was seen a handful of times. As DNA, the CDR3 is TGCGCCAGCAGCTCACCTCCCAGCACGGGGAGCGGGAATGAGCAGTTCTTC. This sequence encodes CASSSPPSTGSGNEQFF. This chain connects TRBV5-1 to TRBJ2-1; tentative D call: TRBD2 (6 bases). The V gene's germline CDR1 is SGHRS and CDR2 YFSETQ. CDR3 length: 17 amino acids. V gave up 3 bases and J gave up 7 bases, with 23 bases separating them. The whole variable domain, filled in from reference TRBV5-1 and TRBJ2-1, reads KAGVTQTPRYLIKTRGQQVTLSCSPISGHRSVSWYQQTPGQGLQFLFEYFSETQRNKGNFPGRFSGRQFSNSRSEMNVSTLELGDSALYLCASSSPPSTGSGNEQFFGPGTRLTVL.

V and J are TRBV6-1 and TRBJ2-4; unclear D gene. Trimming took off 2 bases at V and 0 bases at J, with 5 bases between the two ends. This CDR3 has 14 amino acids. The germline gives CDR1 MNHNS, CDR2 SASEGT. The CDR3 nucleotides read TGTGCCAGCAGTGAATTCCAAGCCAAAAACATTCAGTACTTC. Translation: CASSEFQAKNIQYF.

This sequence joins TRBV7-9 and TRBJ2-4; 10 bases match TRBD2. Germline trimming cut 5 bases from V and 6 bases from J; bases unmatched to any gene: 13. CDR3 length equals 17 residues. CDR1 is SEHNR and CDR2 is FQNEAQ in the germline V gene (reference sequence). DNA for the CDR3: TGTGCCAGCAGCCCCGGCTGGAGCGGGGGGGCGGGAAACATTCAGTACTTC. Residues: CASSPGWSGGAGNIQYF.

The chain links TRBV5-1 to TRBJ2-3, with D possibly matching TRBD1 (6 bases). The CDR3 extends over 14 amino acids. Germline CDR1 SGHRS, CDR2 YFSETQ. V lost 0 bases and J 4 bases, leaving 9 bases between the germline ends. CDR3 protein: CASSLGQAPDTQYF. The CDR3 bases are TGCGCCAGCAGCTTGGGACAGGCCCCAGATACGCAGTATTTT. The whole variable domain, filled in from reference TRBV5-1 and TRBJ2-3, reads KAGVTQTPRYLIKTRGQQVTLSCSPISGHRSVSWYQQTPGQGLQFLFEYFSETQRNKGNFPGRFSGRQFSNSRSEMNVSTLELGDSALYLCASSLGQAPDTQYFGPGTRLTVL.

V and J are TRBV11-1 and TRBJ1-3; weak D call: TRBD1 (6 bases). Between the trimmed V and J ends, which lost 5 bases and 0 bases, there was a span of 11 bases. The CDR3 runs to 15 residues. The V gene's germline CDR1 is SGHAT and CDR2 FQDESV (reference sequence). DNA of the CDR3: TGTGCCAGCAGCCTAGGACAGAGCTCTGGAAACACCATATATTTT. Protein sequence: CASSLGQSSGNTIYF.

This clone has a single count. The J gene is TRBJ2-6, the V gene TRBV28, with 7 bases identical to TRBD2. This CDR3 has 15 amino acids. Germline values: CDR1 MDHEN, CDR2 SYDVKM. The trim removed 2 bases at V and 4 bases at J, leaving 2 bases unmatched. CDR3 amino acids: CASSLAGVGANVLTF. DNA for the CDR3: TGTGCCAGCAGTTTAGCGGGAGTGGGGGCCAACGTCCTGACTTTC. Together with reference TRBV28 and TRBJ2-6, the CDR3 gives the full variable domain: DVKVTQSSRYLVKRTGEKVFLECVQDMDHENMFWYRQDPGLGLRLIYFSYDVKMKEKGDIPEGYSVSREKKERFSLILESASTNQTSMYLCASSLAGVGANVLTFGAGSRLTVL.

The V gene is TRBV1, the J gene TRBJ2-7; the D call TRBD2 from the table was never checked on the DNA. TRBV1 is reported as a pseudogene. The length of the CDR3 is 15 residues. The CDR3 sequence is CTSRRLAGLSYEQYF. CDR3 sequence (DNA): TGCACCAGCAGGCGACTAGCGGGGCTCTCCTACGAGCAGTACTTC.

This clone was seen a handful of times. The J gene is TRBJ2-2, the V gene TRBV11-3; no reliable D call. The CDR3 consists of 15 residues. V lost 1 base, J lost 0 bases, and 6 bases lay in between. Looked up from germline, CDR1 is SGHNT and CDR2 is YENEEA. The CDR3 nucleotides read TGTGCCAGCAGCTTAGGACTTACGAACACCGGGGAGCTGTTTTTT. Its protein is CASSLGLTNTGELFF.

This clone showed up just a few times. The genes are TRBV6-1 and TRBJ1-3; D not certain. The ends were cut back, 3 bases at V and 4 bases at J, with 4 bases in the middle. This CDR3 is 12 amino acids long. The germline V gene has CDR1 MNHNS and CDR2 SASEGT. This chain's CDR3 is CASSEGGNTIYF. Here the CDR3 DNA reads TGTGCCAGCAGTGAGGGCGGAAACACCATATATTTT.